The clone carrying this T cell receptor (beta chain) came up once. The data were obtained in a study of spatial heterogeneity in lung cancer. Study-level information: Detection consistently yielded more beta chains than alpha chains. The average count in raw reads for each unique TCR and UMI combination exceeded 8.5 appearances.

Regarding time point: sample taken at primary tumor resection. Sequencing covered unsorted whole RNA taken from tumor, nontumor lung or frozen PBMC. There were 72 donors, all of them untreated patients with early-stage non-small cell lung cancer. Germline V gives CDR1 SGHNT, CDR2 YENEEA. After removal of 5 bases from V and 6 bases from J, the junction contained 11 bases not matched to a gene. This CDR3 spans 18 amino acids. Each molecule of TCR cDNA was tagged with one unique molecular identifier. Each CDR3 protein is one row after TCRdb ran MiXCR on the 5' RACE reads. The sample carries some 85,000 distinct CDR3 sequences, about a fifth recorded once.

This specimen consisted of PBMCs, obtained at surgery. The chain links TRBV11-3 to TRBJ2-2; 14 positions agree with TRBD2. The TCR originated in a male donor with early-stage non-small cell lung cancer. In DNA form, the CDR3 reads TGTGCCAGCAGCCCCAGACTAGCGGGGGGGCCCAACGCCGGGGAGCTGTTTTTT. It specifies CASSPRLAGGPNAGELFF.